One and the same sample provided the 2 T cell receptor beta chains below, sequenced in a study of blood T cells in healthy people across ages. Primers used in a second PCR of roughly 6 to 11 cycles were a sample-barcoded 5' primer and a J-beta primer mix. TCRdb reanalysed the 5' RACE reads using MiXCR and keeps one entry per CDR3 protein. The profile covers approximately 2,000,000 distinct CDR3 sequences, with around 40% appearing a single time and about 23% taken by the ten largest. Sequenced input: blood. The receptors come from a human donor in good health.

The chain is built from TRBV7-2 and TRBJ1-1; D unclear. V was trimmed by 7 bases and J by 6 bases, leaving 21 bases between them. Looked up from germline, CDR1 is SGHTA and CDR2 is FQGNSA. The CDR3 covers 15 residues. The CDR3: CASTIGGVSVAEAFF. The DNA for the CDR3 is TGTGCCAGCACCATAGGCGGGGTCTCTGTAGCTGAAGCTTTCTTT. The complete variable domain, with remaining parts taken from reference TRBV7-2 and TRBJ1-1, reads GAGVSQSPSNKVTEKGKDVELRCDPISGHTALYWYRQSLGQGLEFLIYFQGNSAPDKSGLPSDRFSAERTGGSVSTLTIQRTQQEDSAVYLCASTIGGVSVAEAFFGQGTRLTVV.

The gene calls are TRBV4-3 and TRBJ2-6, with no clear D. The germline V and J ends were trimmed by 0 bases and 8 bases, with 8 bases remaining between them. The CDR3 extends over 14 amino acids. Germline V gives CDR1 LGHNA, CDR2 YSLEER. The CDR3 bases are TGCGCCAGCAGCCAAGAGGCATTGACCAACGTCCTGACTTTC. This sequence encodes CASSQEALTNVLTF.